Shown below are 27 T cell receptor beta chains from a single sample sequenced in a study of blood T cell repertoires in COVID-19. This table comes from immunoSEQ multiplex PCR, and its TCRdb copy is limited to in-frame clones, with some not included. The sample has roughly 160,000 clones, almost 85% seen once; the top ten hold 14%. The sequenced sample consisted of peripheral blood. The receptor source for this set is a man between 18 and 35 years old with active or convalescent COVID-19.

The V gene is TRBV3-1 (or the pseudogene TRBV3-2), the J gene TRBJ1-1; 8 bases match TRBD1. The germline gives CDR1 LGHDT, CDR2 YNNKEL (reference sequence). V shed 3 bases, J shed 3 bases, and the junction held 12 bases outside the gene matches. CDR3 length: 17 residues. The CDR3 nucleotides read TGTGCCAGCAGCCAGACGAACAGGGGGGGTTTGGACACTGAAGCTTTCTTT. It is translated as CASSQTNRGGLDTEAFF.

The genes are TRBV7-6 and TRBJ1-3, with 8 bases lining up with TRBD1. Germline V CDR1 and CDR2: SGHVS, FNYEAQ. The CDR3 covers 16 residues. The ends lost 5 bases at V and 4 bases at J; junction bases unmatched: 10. The DNA of the CDR3 is TGTGCCAGCAGCCAAGACAGGGGCGCACTGGGAAACACCATATATTTT. It is translated as CASSQDRGALGNTIYF.

The chain joins TRBV10-2 to TRBJ2-7, with 7 bases matching TRBD2. This CDR3 is 15 amino acids long. CDR1 and CDR2 from the germline V gene are WSHSY and SAAADI. Losses at the gene ends were 3 bases for V and 2 bases for J; bases not matched to a gene: 7. DNA for the CDR3: TGCGCCAGCAGTGACGGAATAGCGGGCCCCTACGAGCAGTACTTC. Translation: CASSDGIAGPYEQYF.

This chain uses TRBV5-1 with TRBJ2-5, with a tentative D call TRBD2 (5 bases). Germline V gives CDR1 SGHRS, CDR2 YFSETQ. V was trimmed by 4 bases and J by 7 bases, leaving 14 bases between them. CDR3 length equals 13 residues. CDR3 sequence reads: CASSPTRSGTQYF. The CDR3 DNA reads TGCGCCAGCAGCCCTACTAGGAGCGGGACCCAGTACTTC. Together with reference TRBV5-1 and TRBJ2-5, the CDR3 gives the full variable domain: KAGVTQTPRYLIKTRGQQVTLSCSPISGHRSVSWYQQTPGQGLQFLFEYFSETQRNKGNFPGRFSGRQFSNSRSEMNVSTLELGDSALYLCASSPTRSGTQYFGPGTRLLVL.

The chain has TRBV3-1 (or the pseudogene TRBV3-2) and TRBJ2-7; TRBD2 matches at 12 bases. CDR3 length: 16 amino acids. Germline V lookup: CDR1 LGHDT, CDR2 YNNKEL (reference sequence). J lost 0 bases, V lost 4 bases, and 4 bases had no gene match. CDR3 nucleotides: TGTGCCAGCAGCCGCACTAGCGGGAGGAGCTCCTACGAGCAGTACTTC. Its translation: CASSRTSGRSSYEQYF.

This rearrangement joins TRBV28 to TRBJ1-2, with D uncertain. Germline V gene sequence: CDR1 MDHEN, CDR2 SYDVKM. Trimming removed 3 bases from V and 5 bases from J, with 7 bases in between. This CDR3 spans 12 amino acids. Written as DNA, the CDR3 is TGTGCCAGCAGTTTGGCAGGATATGGCTACACCTTC. The encoded protein is CASSLAGYGYTF.

The rearrangement uses TRBV24-1 and TRBJ2-5; 9 bases line up with TRBD2. The CDR3 is made up of 17 amino acids. Germline V gives CDR1 KGHDR, CDR2 SFDVKD. V lost 0 bases, J lost 4 bases, and 8 bases stayed unmatched. DNA of the CDR3: TGTGCCACCAGTGATTTGAATTTTGGGACTAGCTCAGAGACCCAGTACTTC. Translation gives CATSDLNFGTSSETQYF.

This rearrangement joins TRBV12-5 to TRBJ2-1; a possible D gene is TRBD2 (6 bases). V shed 0 bases and J shed 8 bases, with 11 bases lying between them. The CDR3 loop spans 14 amino acids. Per the germline V gene, CDR1 is LGHNT and CDR2 is FRNRAP. Here the CDR3 DNA reads TGTGCTAGTGGTTTGGTAAAAGGAGGGGATGAGCAGTTCTTC. It codes for CASGLVKGGDEQFF.

The chain joins TRBV14 to TRBJ2-1, with 7 bases fitting TRBD2. This CDR3 comprises 15 residues. Losses at the gene ends were 4 bases for V and 4 bases for J; bases not matched to a gene: 7. In germline, CDR1 is SGHDN, CDR2 FVKESK. The CDR3 reads CASSPSGLLYNEQFF. In DNA form, the CDR3 reads TGTGCCAGCAGCCCATCGGGACTACTTTACAATGAGCAGTTCTTC.

Only a few counts were recorded for this clone. The chain links TRBV7-9 to TRBJ1-1; D perhaps matches TRBD1 (6 bases). The CDR3 length is 15 residues. The germline V and J ends were trimmed by 6 bases and 1 base, with 15 bases remaining between them. Per germline, CDR1 SEHNR and CDR2 FQNEAQ (reference sequence). The DNA of the CDR3 is TGTGCCAGCAGATCCACGGGGACAAGGAACACTGAAGCTTTCTTT. Translating gives CASRSTGTRNTEAFF.

The chain combines TRBV19 with TRBJ2-3; weak D call: TRBD1 (5 bases). Germline loops: CDR1 LNHDA, CDR2 SQIVND (reference sequence). Trimming cost V 1 base and J 6 bases, with 17 bases left between them. CDR3 length equals 16 residues. This CDR3 reads CASSIAPGKVLDTQYF. As DNA, the CDR3 is TGTGCCAGTAGTATAGCGCCAGGGAAAGTTTTGGATACGCAGTATTTT. The full variable domain, with the rest looked up from reference TRBV19 and TRBJ2-3, is DGGITQSPKYLFRKEGQNVTLSCEQNLNHDAMYWYRQDPGQGLRLIYYSQIVNDFQKGDIAEGYSVSREKKESFPLTVTSAQKNPTAFYLCASSIAPGKVLDTQYFGPGTRLTVL.

CDR3 sequence: CASSLRPTAKGLGNEQFF. The CDR3 DNA reads TGTGCCAGCAGCTTGCGCCCGACGGCAAAGGGGTTGGGGAATGAGCAGTTCTTC. The chain has TRBV5-4 and TRBJ2-1; TRBD1 is a possible D gene (5 bases). Deletions cut 1 base from V and 7 bases from J, with 24 bases between. The length of the CDR3 is 18 residues. Germline V gene sequence: CDR1 SGHNT, CDR2 YYREEE (reference sequence).

The table lists this clone with a count of one. The CDR3, as DNA: TGTGCCAGCGGACAGGGCGGAGGGGGGCCCCAGCATTTT. Encoded protein: CASGQGGGGPQHF. The chain has TRBV2 and TRBJ1-5; 8 bases agree with TRBD1. The CDR3 contains 13 residues. Germline V CDR1 and CDR2: SNHLY, FYNNEI. The V and J ends lost 8 bases and 9 bases, in that order; junction bases with no gene match: 9.

This sequence joins TRBV12-5 and TRBJ1-1; 11 bases align to TRBD1. CDR1 is LGHNT and CDR2 is FRNRAP in the germline V gene. This CDR3 has 14 residues. V lost 5 bases to trimming and J lost 4 bases; unmatched junction nucleotides: 3. This CDR3 reads CASGRDRGTTEAFF. The CDR3 coding sequence is TGTGCTAGTGGTCGGGACAGGGGGACCACTGAAGCTTTCTTT.

The V call is TRBV23-1, the J call TRBJ2-1; TRBD2 matches 8 bases. TRBV23-1 is an ORF; its function is uncertain. Trimming cost V 4 bases and J 0 bases; bases outside gene matches: 14. The CDR3 contains 19 residues. The CDR3 loop reads CASSPGLGLVSLSYNEQFF. The CDR3 DNA follows: TGCGCCAGCAGTCCGGGACTAGGCCTCGTTAGCCTCTCCTACAATGAGCAGTTCTTC.

The chain uses TRBV25-1 and TRBJ1-1; the D gene is possibly TRBD1 (5 bases). The CDR3 consists of 15 residues. The germline gives CDR1 MGHDK, CDR2 SYGVNS. The ends were cut back, 0 bases at V and 5 bases at J, with 13 bases in the middle. CDR3 region: CASSEYGTGGTEAFF. The CDR3 DNA follows: TGTGCCAGCAGTGAATACGGGACCGGGGGAACTGAAGCTTTCTTT.

This clone appeared a few times. CDR3 amino acids: CASSFTRTPRGNSPLHF. Here the CDR3 DNA reads TGTGCCAGTAGCTTCACGCGGACTCCCAGGGGTAATTCACCCCTCCACTTT. V usage is TRBV19 and J usage is TRBJ1-6, with D possibly TRBD1 on 6 matching bases. Germline CDR1 LNHDA, CDR2 SQIVND (reference sequence). V lost 6 bases, J lost 6 bases, and 21 bases lay in between. The CDR3 has 17 amino acids. The whole variable domain, filled in from reference TRBV19 and TRBJ1-6, reads DGGITQSPKYLFRKEGQNVTLSCEQNLNHDAMYWYRQDPGQGLRLIYYSQIVNDFQKGDIAEGYSVSREKKESFPLTVTSAQKNPTAFYLCASSFTRTPRGNSPLHFGNGTRLTVT.

The CDR3 DNA reads as TGTGCCAGCAGCCCACGACTGGCTAGCGGGAGTTACGAGCAGTACTTC. It translates to CASSPRLASGSYEQYF. V usage is TRBV7-9 and J usage is TRBJ2-7, with 10 bases identical to TRBD2. The CDR3 length is 16 residues. CDR1 and CDR2 from the germline V gene are SEHNR and FQNEAQ (reference sequence). The V and J ends lost 5 bases and 4 bases, in that order; junction bases with no gene match: 11.

The chain has TRBV5-6 and TRBJ2-1; D is uncertain. Germline values: CDR1 SGHDT, CDR2 YYEEEE. This CDR3 is built from 15 residues. V lost 3 bases to trimming and J lost 0 bases, with 10 bases between them. CDR3 region: CASSSQVSSYNEQFF. CDR3 nucleotide sequence: TGTGCCAGCAGCTCCCAGGTTAGCTCCTACAATGAGCAGTTCTTC.

V and J are TRBV2 and TRBJ1-1, with 7 bases matching TRBD1. This CDR3 contains 13 residues. The V segment lost 6 bases and the J segment 4 bases; nucleotides outside the gene matches: 5. The V gene's germline CDR1 is SNHLY and CDR2 FYNNEI. The CDR3 DNA reads as TGTGCCAGCAGCTTACAGGGGACCACTGAAGCTTTCTTT. This gives the protein CASSLQGTTEAFF.

CDR3 loop: CASSLAFQINYGYTF. For the CDR3, the DNA is TGTGCCAGCAGCTTAGCGTTCCAGATTAACTATGGCTACACCTTC. This chain joins TRBV7-2 and TRBJ1-2; D is undetermined. The CDR3 extends over 15 amino acids. Trimming shortened V by 0 bases and J by 1 base, and 9 bases separated the two germline ends. Per germline, CDR1 SGHTA and CDR2 FQGNSA.

The J gene is TRBJ2-7, the V gene TRBV19; 10 bases fit TRBD1. In germline, CDR1 is LNHDA, CDR2 SQIVND (reference sequence). There are 16 residues in the CDR3. V shed 5 bases, J shed 7 bases, and the junction held 14 bases outside the gene matches. The DNA of the CDR3 is TGTGCCAGTAGTCCATCCGGGACAGGGGTTACGTTTGAGCAGTACTTC. Protein: CASSPSGTGVTFEQYF.

The chain joins TRBV28 to TRBJ1-3, with D possibly being TRBD1 (5 bases). V gave up 3 bases and J gave up 1 base, with 16 bases separating them. Germline values: CDR1 MDHEN, CDR2 SYDVKM. CDR3 length equals 17 residues. The CDR3 spells CASSLPLGGGSGNTIYF. The CDR3, as DNA: TGTGCCAGCAGTTTGCCCCTGGGGGGGGGTTCTGGAAACACCATATATTTT.

The gene calls are TRBV5-1 and TRBJ2-7; D not resolved. V was shortened by 3 bases and J by 5 bases, with 9 bases between the two germline ends. The CDR3 runs 12 residues. Germline CDR1 is SGHRS and CDR2 is YFSETQ. CDR3 region: CASSSTLDEQYF. The CDR3 coding sequence is TGCGCCAGCAGCTCTACTCTCGACGAGCAGTACTTC.

This chain links TRBV18 with TRBJ2-7; 8 bases line up with TRBD1. Unmatched junction bases numbered 6, after V lost 5 bases and J lost 6 bases. Germline assignment: CDR1 KGHSH and CDR2 LQKENI. This CDR3 contains 13 residues. The DNA for the CDR3 is TGTGCCAGCTCAACGGACAGGGTTGCCGAGCAGTACTTC. This translates into CASSTDRVAEQYF.

This chain uses TRBV21-1 with TRBJ1-2; the D segment call TRBD1 is taken from the table without a DNA check. TRBV21-1 is a recognized pseudogene. The CDR3 runs to 18 residues. This CDR3 is CASSKEKKHRGSNYGYTF. DNA of the CDR3: TGTGCCAGCAGCAAAGAAAAAAAACACAGGGGGTCTAACTATGGCTACACCTTC.

This chain connects TRBV15 to TRBJ2-7; D is uncertain. This CDR3 is 15 amino acids long. V was cut by 1 base and J by 3 bases, with 13 bases left in between. CDR1 is LNHNV, CDR2 YYDKDF, per germline (reference sequence). The CDR3 protein is CATSRGMTSNYEQYF. Here the CDR3 DNA reads TGTGCCACCAGCAGAGGAATGACTTCGAACTACGAGCAGTACTTC.